The 9 T cell receptor beta chains presented below share a single source sample, sequenced in a study of Tregs in tolerant kidney transplant recipients. Some clones are missing from TCRdb's copy, which holds only in-frame ones; the method was immunoSEQ multiplex PCR. Its table lists 9,000 to 13,000 clones. Related graft donors supplied nonmyeloablative bone marrow transplants, and mixed chimerism was transient. This sample comprised CD8+ T cells from blood (PBMCs), obtained 24 months after the transplant. These receptors came from a human patient who received a combined kidney and bone marrow transplant. T cells may partly derive from the graft donor.

Worth noting for this clone: The read comes to an end 3 residues before the CDR3 does, leaving the germline J gene to fill in the end. The J gene is TRBJ2-7, the V gene TRBV19, with 7 nucleotides matching TRBD2. The J segment lost 6 bases and the V segment lost 5 bases, leaving 13 bases of the junction unmatched. The CDR3 has 15 amino acids. Per the germline V gene, CDR1 is LNHDA and CDR2 is SQIVND (reference sequence). The sequenced part of the CDR3 DNA is TGTGCCAGTAGTTGGCGGGAGTCATCCCCTGTCGAG. Translated, it gives CASSWRESSPVE. The full-length CDR3 reads as CASSWRESSPVEQYF.

To note about this clone: The read ends 3 residues early relative to the CDR3; the germline J gene fills the gap. The V gene is TRBV2, the J gene TRBJ2-7; 8 nucleotides align to TRBD1. V was clipped by 8 bases and J by 5 bases; unmatched bases: 5. There are 12 residues in the CDR3. Germline values: CDR1 SNHLY, CDR2 FYNNEI. The sequenced CDR3 bases are TGTGCCAGCGAGACAGGGGACCACGAG. Translation gives CASETGDHE. The whole CDR3 region reads CASETGDHEQYF.

In the case of this clone: The read comes to an end 3 residues before the CDR3 does, leaving the germline J gene to fill in the end. The chain couples TRBV5-6 to TRBJ1-1; D is perhaps TRBD1 (5 bases). The CDR3 has 15 amino acids. Looked up from germline, CDR1 is SGHDT and CDR2 is YYEEEE. Between the trimmed V and J ends, which lost 6 bases and 3 bases, there was a span of 18 bases. CDR3 loop: CASTAIYWGDTEAFF. The sequenced CDR3 bases are TGTGCCAGCACTGCGATCTATTGGGGGGACACTGAA.

On this clone: The CDR3 extends 3 residues past the end of the read, so its final part is completed from the germline J gene. The genes are TRBV29-1 and TRBJ2-1; 10 positions agree with TRBD1. The CDR3 sequence is 13 residues long. The germline gives CDR1 SQVTM, CDR2 ANQGSEA. V lost 7 bases to trimming and J lost 8 bases; unmatched junction nucleotides: 8. CDR3 DNA (partial): TGCAGCGCCGGACAGGGGGATAGCGATGAG. Its translation is CSAGQGDSDE. The whole CDR3 is CSAGQGDSDEQFF.

Points on this clone: The sequenced fragment ends 3 residues before the CDR3 boundary, so the rest is inferred from the germline J gene. The chain has TRBV12-3 or TRBV12-4 and TRBJ2-1, with 16 nucleotides matching TRBD2. This CDR3 has 16 residues. Trimming removed 8 bases from V and 8 bases from J; junction bases left unmatched: 9. The sequenced part of the CDR3 DNA is TGTGCCAGCCAGGCGGGGACTAGCGGGAGGGTCCATGAG. Its translation: CASQAGTSGRVHE. The CDR3 in its entirety is CASQAGTSGRVHEQFF.

A word on this clone: The CDR3 end falls 3 residues outside the read, so it is completed with the germline J gene. This chain joins TRBV7-2 and TRBJ2-7; possibly TRBD2 for D (6 bases). This CDR3 spans 15 amino acids. Germline CDR1 SGHTA, CDR2 FQGNSA. V lost 2 bases to trimming and J lost 0 bases, with 11 bases between them. CDR3 DNA, as far as it was read: TGTGCCAGCAGCTTACCAGCTAGCGCCTCCTACGAG. As protein: CASSLPASASYE. Given in full, the CDR3 is CASSLPASASYEQYF.

As concerns this clone: The read comes to an end 3 residues before the CDR3 does, leaving the germline J gene to fill in the end. This sequence joins TRBV12-3 or TRBV12-4 and TRBJ2-1; 8 bases fit TRBD2. CDR3 size: 14 residues. The junction had 3 bases not matched to a gene; V was cut back by 1 base and J by 7 bases. This chain's CDR3 is CASSLVAGWNEQFF. The CDR3 DNA, read in part, is TGTGCCAGCAGTTTAGTAGCGGGATGGAATGAG.

On this clone: The read finishes 3 residues shy of the CDR3 end, and the germline J gene is used to complete it. This chain connects TRBV20-1 to TRBJ2-1; 11 bases are shared with TRBD2. The germline V gene has CDR1 DFQATT and CDR2 SNEGSKA (reference sequence). The CDR3 is 14 residues long. J was trimmed by 5 bases and V by 3 bases; bases with no gene match: 3. CDR3 in amino acids: CSARILAGDNEQFF. Incomplete CDR3 DNA: TGCAGTGCTAGGATACTAGCGGGAGACAATGAG.

As concerns this clone: The CDR3 extends 3 residues past the end of the read, so its final part is completed from the germline J gene. The chain couples TRBV10-3 to TRBJ2-7, with 8 nucleotides matching TRBD1. The germline V gene encodes CDR1 ENHRY and CDR2 SYGVKD. This CDR3 is 12 amino acids long. Losses at the gene ends were 10 bases for V and 2 bases for J; bases not matched to a gene: 4. This chain's CDR3 is CATQGGPYEQYF. CDR3 DNA (partial): TGTGCCACACAGGGGGGACCCTACGAG.